A selection of T cell receptor beta chains follows, all from one sample in a study of T-cell memory formation after mild COVID-19. TCRdb reprocessed the 5' RACE reads via MiXCR and lists one record per CDR3 protein. Among approximately 580,000 distinct CDR3 sequences listed, about a fifth were seen once. Material for sequencing was PBMCs or a T cell subset sorted from them (not recorded which). The receptors here all came from an adult woman who had mild COVID-19 (a few samples of this study predate the infection). Cell type and time point are not known. Each CDR3 is given with its conserved first and last residue. The D gene is left open where the match is weak. Part of the rows lack a size; the others show once, few, many or a class for expanded clones.

size: -; V: TRBV5-4; J: TRBJ2-2; D: TRBD2; length: 20; DNA: TGTGCCAGCAGCTTGGTACTTCTAGCGGGAGGGCCCTCAGGCACCGGGGAGCTGTTTTTT; CDR3: CASSLVLLAGGPSGTGELFF
size: -; V: TRBV2; J: TRBJ1-1; D: -; length: 12; DNA: TGTGCCAGCAGAGAGTTTTCGTTCGAACGGGGCTTT; CDR3: CASREFSFERGF
size: few; V: TRBV27; J: TRBJ1-1; D: TRBD1; length: 13; DNA: TGTGCCAGCGGGGACAGGGGTTACACTGAAGCTTTCTTT; CDR3: CASGDRGYTEAFF
size: -; V: TRBV12-3/TRBV12-4; J: TRBJ2-6; D: -; length: 14; DNA: TGTGCCAGCAACTCGGGCTCTGGGGCCAACGTCCTGACTTTC; CDR3: CASNSGSGANVLTF
size: -; V: TRBV11-3; J: TRBJ2-5; D: TRBD2; length: 17; DNA: TGTGCCAGCAGCTTAGTTGGGACTAGCGGATTACAAGAGACCCAGTACTTC; CDR3: CASSLVGTSGLQETQYF
size: few; V: TRBV11-3; J: TRBJ2-1; D: TRBD2; length: 16; DNA: TGTGCCAGCAACCTTCCGGGACTAGCGGGAGGGAATGAGCAGTTCTTC; CDR3: CASNLPGLAGGNEQFF
size: few; V: TRBV27; J: TRBJ1-6; D: -; length: 15; DNA: TGTGCCAGCAGAAGCCAGGATTCAACCTATTCACCCCTCCACTTT; CDR3: CASRSQDSTYSPLHF
size: few; V: TRBV5-1; J: TRBJ2-2; D: -; length: 17; DNA: TGCGCCAGCAGCTTGGAGGGTCCAACGAGGGGCACCGGGGAGCTGTTTTTT; CDR3: CASSLEGPTRGTGELFF
size: -; V: TRBV27; J: TRBJ2-1; D: TRBD2; length: 14; DNA: TGTGCCAGTAGTCCCGGGACTATGGCCAATGAGCAGTTCTTC; CDR3: CASSPGTMANEQFF
size: few; V: TRBV12-3/TRBV12-4; J: TRBJ1-4; D: -; length: 15; DNA: TGTGCCAGCAGATCCCTCGGGGCAGCTGAGGAAAAACTGTTTTTT; CDR3: CASRSLGAAEEKLFF
size: -; V: TRBV29-1; J: TRBJ2-7; D: TRBD1; length: 14; DNA: TGCAGCGTTGGAAGAGGACAGGGCGGGTACGAGCAGTACTTC; CDR3: CSVGRGQGGYEQYF
size: -; V: TRBV12-3/TRBV12-4; J: TRBJ1-5; D: -; length: 12; DNA: TGTGCCAGCAGTTTCCGCCCTCGGCCCCAGCATTTT; CDR3: CASSFRPRPQHF
size: few; V: TRBV18; J: TRBJ2-7; D: -; length: 14; DNA: TGTGCCAGCTCACCAGCAGCACAGGGCCACGAGCAGTACTTC; CDR3: CASSPAAQGHEQYF
size: -; V: TRBV12-3/TRBV12-4; J: TRBJ2-7; D: -; length: 14; DNA: TGTGCCAGCAGTTCACGGGCCTTAAGCTACGAGCAGTACTTC; CDR3: CASSSRALSYEQYF
size: -; V: TRBV3-1; J: TRBJ2-3; D: -; length: 13; DNA: TGTGCCAGCAGCCCCCCTTTGGCAGATACGCAGTATTTT; CDR3: CASSPPLADTQYF
size: -; V: TRBV5-1; J: TRBJ2-7; D: TRBD1; length: 12; DNA: TGCGCCAGTATGGGACAGGTCTACGAGCAGTACTTC; CDR3: CASMGQVYEQYF
size: few; V: TRBV29-1; J: TRBJ2-2; D: -; length: 13; DNA: TGCAGCGTTGTTGGGCAGGGCACCGGGGAGCTGTTTTTT; CDR3: CSVVGQGTGELFF
size: -; V: TRBV7-3; J: TRBJ2-5; D: TRBD2; length: 17; DNA: TGTGCCAGCAGCCCGGGCCTTAGCGGGTTCTTCCCGGAGACCCAGTACTTC; CDR3: CASSPGLSGFFPETQYF
size: once; V: TRBV29-1; J: TRBJ1-2; D: -; length: 14; DNA: TGCAGCGTTGAAGATGGGAGCAGGGTGTTCGGCTACACCTTC; CDR3: CSVEDGSRVFGYTF
size: -; V: TRBV14; J: TRBJ1-1; D: -; length: 15; DNA: TGTGCCAGCAGCCAAGTCCCCCAGCTGAGCACTGAAGCTTTCTTT; CDR3: CASSQVPQLSTEAFF
size: few; V: TRBV27; J: TRBJ2-7; D: -; length: 14; DNA: TGTGCCAGCAGTTTAGTGCCGCGAGTCTACGAGCAGTACTTC; CDR3: CASSLVPRVYEQYF
size: -; V: TRBV7-3; J: TRBJ2-7; D: TRBD2; length: 18; DNA: TGTGCCAGCAGCTTAATAGGTCGGACTAGCGGTCGTTCCTACGAGCAGTACTTC; CDR3: CASSLIGRTSGRSYEQYF
size: few; V: TRBV10-3; J: TRBJ2-5; D: TRBD1; length: 13; DNA: TGTGCCATCCGGCGAGGGGGCGAGGAGACCCAGTACTTC; CDR3: CAIRRGGEETQYF
size: many; V: TRBV11-2; J: TRBJ2-5; D: -; length: 14; DNA: TGTGCCAGCAGCCCCGGGACCCCGGGCGAGACCCAGTACTTC; CDR3: CASSPGTPGETQYF
size: -; V: TRBV4-3; J: TRBJ2-5; D: -; length: 15; DNA: TGCGCCAGCAGCCAAGATTGGCACCTCCAAGAGACCCAGTACTTC; CDR3: CASSQDWHLQETQYF
size: -; V: TRBV24-1; J: TRBJ2-1; D: TRBD2; length: 13; DNA: TGTGCCACCAGTGATTTGCCGGGACTAGAGCAGTTCTTC; CDR3: CATSDLPGLEQFF
size: -; V: TRBV7-3; J: TRBJ2-1; D: -; length: 13; DNA: TGTGCCAGCAGCTTAATTTCGGGTCGTGAGCAGTTCTTC; CDR3: CASSLISGREQFF